This T cell receptor (beta chain) came from a study of cytomegalovirus exposure and HLA in healthy donors. As to this clone: Antigen: not known.

General study results and limits: The classifier reportedly diagnosed cytomegalovirus status with high specificity and sensitivity. The authors excluded some V segments, including TRBV6-2 and TRBV6-3, as indistinguishable. The Asian-associated ancestry cluster reportedly had fewer N-insertions than the approximately 670-donor mean in a later analysis.

PCR involved 60 Vbeta and 13 Jbeta primers. The method was immunoSEQ multiplex PCR; TCRdb's version includes in-frame clones alone and lacks a portion of them. The data contain around 150,000 clones, approximately 85% of them singletons. Germline loops: CDR1 DFQATT, CDR2 SNEGSKA (reference sequence). The CDR3 totals 11 residues. Trimming removed 6 bases from V and 3 bases from J, with 9 bases in between. The receptor was derived from a man younger than 30 in good health and CMV-seropositive. Sequenced sample: PBMCs. This sequence joins TRBV20-1 and TRBJ2-7, with D possibly being TRBD2 (6 bases). Written as DNA, the CDR3 is TGCAGTGCGTCGACTAGCTACGAGCAGTACTTC. Its translation is CSASTSYEQYF.